These 27 T cell receptor beta chains came from one sample sequenced in a study of blood T cell repertoires in COVID-19. Using immunoSEQ multiplex PCR, the repertoire was profiled, and TCRdb retains in-frame clones only, with some absent. The table lists about 47,000 clones, 80% to 85% of them singletons. The specimen was peripheral blood. These receptors originate from a human donor with acute or convalescent COVID-19. The donor label of this sample is uncertain.

The V and J genes are TRBV5-6 and TRBJ2-1; 8 nucleotides line up with TRBD1. CDR3 length: 15 amino acids. J lost 7 bases, V lost 0 bases, and 6 bases had no gene match. The germline V gene encodes CDR1 SGHDT and CDR2 YYEEEE. The CDR3 DNA sequence: TGTGCCAGCAGCTTGGTGTTGGGACAGGTGAATGAGCAGTTCTTC. Translated, it gives CASSLVLGQVNEQFF.

The J gene is TRBJ2-7, the V gene TRBV11-3; TRBD1 aligns across 9 bases. V lost 1 base, J lost 12 bases, and 7 bases stayed unmatched. This CDR3 contains 13 residues. Germline loops: CDR1 SGHNT, CDR2 YENEEA. The CDR3 loop is CASSLAPNRGPYF. CDR3 nucleotides: TGTGCCAGCAGCTTAGCTCCGAACAGGGGGCCGTACTTC. Complete variable domain (other parts from reference TRBV11-3 and TRBJ2-7): EAGVVQSPRYKIIEKKQPVAFWCNPISGHNTLYWYLQNLGQGPELLIRYENEEAVDDSQLPKDRFSAERLKGVDSTLKIQPAELGDSAVYLCASSLAPNRGPYFGPGTRLTVT.

A few counts support this clone. V and J are TRBV7-3 and TRBJ1-2; TRBD1 aligns across 9 bases. The CDR3 runs to 14 residues. Losses at the gene ends were 5 bases for V and 7 bases for J; bases not matched to a gene: 8. Per germline, CDR1 SGHTA and CDR2 FQGTGA. The CDR3 DNA is TGTGCCAGCAGCCCGACACAGGGGGCTGGTGGCTACACCTTC. Amino acid sequence: CASSPTQGAGGYTF.

The CDR3 here is CASSEGPGQSSYGYTF. CDR3 in DNA: TGTGCCAGCAGTGAAGGACCGGGACAGAGCTCCTATGGCTACACCTTC. This chain connects TRBV25-1 to TRBJ1-2; 7 bases map to TRBD1. Germline CDR1 MGHDK, CDR2 SYGVNS. V trimming: 2 bases; J trimming: 4 bases; junction bases outside the gene matches: 10. The CDR3 sequence is 16 residues long.

V gene TRBV3-1 (or the pseudogene TRBV3-2) combines with J gene TRBJ2-3; D gene ambiguous. The germline V and J ends were trimmed by 4 bases and 5 bases, with 10 bases remaining between them. This CDR3 has 13 amino acids. Germline CDR1 and CDR2: LGHDT and YNNKEL (reference sequence). As DNA, the CDR3 is TGTGCCAGCAGCCCGACACACAAAGATACGCAGTATTTT. It translates to CASSPTHKDTQYF.

This rearrangement joins TRBV6-6 to TRBJ2-3; TRBD2 agrees at 9 bases. The CDR3 runs to 14 residues. Germline values: CDR1 MNHNY, CDR2 SVGAGI (reference sequence). V lost 4 bases and J lost 5; bases outside the gene matches: 4. This chain's CDR3 is CASSLAGEGDTQYF. CDR3 bases: TGTGCCAGCAGTTTAGCGGGAGAAGGAGATACGCAGTATTTT.

This rearrangement joins TRBV4-2 to TRBJ2-2, with D possibly matching TRBD1 (6 bases). Germline V gene sequence: CDR1 LGHNA, CDR2 YNFKEQ. V was trimmed by 3 bases and J by 6 bases, leaving 8 bases between them. This CDR3 region has 13 residues. Here the CDR3 DNA reads TGTGCCAGCAGCCAGGGGGCGGCCGGGGAGCTGTTTTTT. Translating it yields CASSQGAAGELFF.

The chain carries TRBV14 and TRBJ2-7; the match to TRBD2 covers 10 bases. The CDR3 runs to 18 residues. Germline V gene sequence: CDR1 SGHDN, CDR2 FVKESK. V lost 4 bases to trimming and J lost 3 bases; unmatched junction nucleotides: 15. DNA of the CDR3: TGTGCCAGCAGCCGTTCGGTCCCGGGACTAGCGACCCACTACGAGCAGTACTTC. Translated, it gives CASSRSVPGLATHYEQYF. Filled out from reference TRBV14 and TRBJ2-7, the complete variable domain reads EAGVTQFPSHSVIEKGQTVTLRCDPISGHDNLYWYRRVMGKEIKFLLHFVKESKQDESGMPNNRFLAERTGGTYSTLKVQPAELEDSGVYFCASSRSVPGLATHYEQYFGPGTRLTVT.

A remark on this clone: Relative to the germline gene, one junction end is altered; a read error may explain this. The chain employs TRBV7-8 and TRBJ1-2, with 7 bases fitting TRBD1. The CDR3 contains 13 residues. Germline V gene lookup returns CDR1 SGHVS and CDR2 FQNEAQ. The CDR3 here is CASSSRGGDSKVF. The CDR3 region has the DNA TGTGCCAGCAGCTCGCGGGGCGGGGACAGCAAAGTCTTC.

V is TRBV9 and J is TRBJ1-2, with 10 bases fitting TRBD1. The CDR3 has 15 residues. CDR1 is SGDLS and CDR2 is YYNGEE in the germline V gene. Trimming cost V 3 bases and J 7 bases; bases outside gene matches: 9. CDR3 in DNA: TGTGCCAGCAGCGGAGCCGGACAGGGGGTCCTTGGCTACACCTTC. As protein: CASSGAGQGVLGYTF.

This chain connects TRBV5-1 to TRBJ1-2, with TRBD1 matching 7 bases. V shed 4 bases, J shed 5 bases, and the junction held 11 bases outside the gene matches. In germline, CDR1 is SGHRS, CDR2 YFSETQ. The CDR3 is 15 residues long. CDR3 sequence (DNA): TGCGCCAGCAGCCTGTACCCCGGGACAGAATATGGCTACACCTTC. Residues: CASSLYPGTEYGYTF.

The chain couples TRBV7-2 to TRBJ2-1; weak D call: TRBD2 (5 bases). Germline-derived CDR1 and CDR2 are SGHTA and FQGNSA. The CDR3 contains 15 residues. V gave up 8 bases and J gave up 7 bases, with 21 bases separating them. CDR3: CASGSGWGEVNEQFF. DNA of the CDR3: TGTGCCAGCGGATCTGGTTGGGGAGAAGTAAATGAGCAGTTCTTC.

The chain carries TRBV11-1 and TRBJ1-2, with 10 nucleotides matching TRBD1. The CDR3 covers 13 residues. Per germline, CDR1 SGHAT and CDR2 FQDESV (reference sequence). Trimming cost V 2 bases and J 13 bases; bases outside gene matches: 7. In DNA form, the CDR3 reads TGTGCCAGCAGCTTAACCGGGACAGGGGACGTCACCTTC. This sequence encodes CASSLTGTGDVTF.

The chain recombines TRBV18 with TRBJ1-1; 8 bases agree with TRBD1. Germline assignment: CDR1 KGHSH and CDR2 LQKENI. V was clipped by 3 bases and J by 1 base; unmatched bases: 4. The CDR3 has 15 residues. The CDR3 sequence is CASSPSGGRNTEAFF. The CDR3 region has the DNA TGTGCCAGCTCACCCTCAGGGGGCCGGAACACTGAAGCTTTCTTT.

The chain joins TRBV12-3 or TRBV12-4 to TRBJ2-2; D perhaps matches TRBD2 (6 bases). This CDR3 is built from 13 residues. Trimming shortened V by 1 base and J by 13 bases, and 13 bases separated the two germline ends. CDR3 nucleotide sequence: TGTGCCAGCAGTTTAGACCGGGACTTGGGGCTGTTTTTT. As protein: CASSLDRDLGLFF.

The V call is TRBV19, the J call TRBJ1-1; a possible D gene is TRBD1 (6 bases). The V and J ends lost 6 bases and 1 base respectively, with 12 bases between them. Germline values: CDR1 LNHDA, CDR2 SQIVND (reference sequence). The CDR3 runs to 14 residues. The CDR3, as DNA: TGTGCCAGTAGCACAGGGAGGGGGAACACTGAAGCTTTCTTT. It is translated as CASSTGRGNTEAFF. The whole variable domain, remainder taken from reference TRBV19 and TRBJ1-1, is DGGITQSPKYLFRKEGQNVTLSCEQNLNHDAMYWYRQDPGQGLRLIYYSQIVNDFQKGDIAEGYSVSREKKESFPLTVTSAQKNPTAFYLCASSTGRGNTEAFFGQGTRLTVV.

The rearrangement joins TRBV28 to TRBJ2-1; no clear D gene. This CDR3 contains 16 residues. Germline V lookup: CDR1 MDHEN, CDR2 SYDVKM. Trimming took 1 base from V and 5 from J, leaving 15 bases between them. This chain's CDR3 is CASSLFNPGQHNEQFF. CDR3 nucleotide sequence: TGTGCCAGCAGTTTATTCAATCCGGGTCAGCACAATGAGCAGTTCTTC.

The chain is built from TRBV4-2 and TRBJ1-1, with D possibly TRBD1 on 5 matching bases. The germline V gene encodes CDR1 LGHNA and CDR2 YNFKEQ. The CDR3 runs 17 residues. The ends were cut back, 1 base at V and 0 bases at J, with 15 bases in the middle. In DNA, the CDR3 is TGTGCCAGCAGCCAAGTAGCTGGGCAGGGAATGAACACTGAAGCTTTCTTT. This sequence encodes CASSQVAGQGMNTEAFF.

J is TRBJ2-7 and V is TRBV19; D is perhaps TRBD1 (6 bases). Trimming left V 5 bases short and J 6 bases short, with 11 bases between. In germline, CDR1 is LNHDA, CDR2 SQIVND (reference sequence). This CDR3 has 12 residues. CDR3: CASSPLGGEQYF. The CDR3 DNA is TGTGCCAGTAGTCCTCTAGGGGGCGAGCAGTACTTC.

The chain carries TRBV27 and TRBJ1-2; 11 bases fit TRBD1. CDR1 and CDR2 from the germline V gene are MNHEY and SMNVEV (reference sequence). The ends lost 6 bases at V and 4 bases at J; junction bases unmatched: 13. The CDR3 sequence is 17 residues long. CDR3 protein: CASRISGTGGIGYGYTF. CDR3 coding DNA: TGTGCCAGCAGGATTTCCGGGACAGGGGGTATAGGCTATGGCTACACCTTC.

The chain employs TRBV14 and TRBJ2-2; 7 positions agree with TRBD2. There are 14 residues in the CDR3. CDR1 and CDR2 from the germline V gene are SGHDN and FVKESK. Trimming at V came to 0 bases and at J to 6 bases, leaving 1 base not matched to a gene. CDR3 bases: TGTGCCAGCAGCCAAGATGGGAGGGCCGGGGAGCTGTTTTTT. The encoded protein is CASSQDGRAGELFF.

The chain has TRBV12-2 and TRBJ2-7; TRBD1 is the table's D call and was not checked against the DNA. TRBV12-2 is marked as a pseudogene. This CDR3 comprises 20 residues. CDR3 loop: CASRLAIGAGDRGPHYEQYF. CDR3 DNA: TGTGCAAGTCGCTTAGCAATCGGGGCAGGGGACCGTGGACCGCATTACGAGCAGTACTTC.

The rearrangement joins TRBV7-2 to TRBJ1-3; 8 nucleotides line up with TRBD1. CDR1 and CDR2 (germline): SGHTA, FQGNSA. The CDR3 is made up of 14 amino acids. J lost 2 bases, V lost 4 bases, and 1 base had no gene match. The CDR3 DNA is TGTGCCAGCAGCTCACAGGGGGCTGGAAACACCATATATTTT. This encodes CASSSQGAGNTIYF. Looking up the rest from reference TRBV7-2 and TRBJ1-3 gives the full variable domain: GAGVSQSPSNKVTEKGKDVELRCDPISGHTALYWYRQSLGQGLEFLIYFQGNSAPDKSGLPSDRFSAERTGGSVSTLTIQRTQQEDSAVYLCASSSQGAGNTIYFGEGSWLTVV.

Only one count was recorded for this clone. The rearrangement uses TRBV11-2 and TRBJ1-1, with D unclear. The CDR3 has 13 residues. Germline assignment: CDR1 SGHAT and CDR2 FQNNGV. The germline V and J ends were trimmed by 2 bases and 4 bases, with 8 bases remaining between them. The CDR3 protein is CASSLSGSTEAFF. CDR3 bases: TGTGCCAGCAGCTTATCAGGTTCCACTGAAGCTTTCTTT.

This sequence joins TRBV7-2 and TRBJ1-1; 8 nucleotides line up with TRBD1. Looked up from germline, CDR1 is SGHTA and CDR2 is FQGNSA. After removal of 5 bases from V and 8 bases from J, the junction contained 16 bases not matched to a gene. The CDR3 is 16 residues long. The CDR3 region is CASSLRTGTGTVEAFF. The CDR3 bases are TGTGCCAGCAGCCTCCGCACCGGGACAGGCACCGTCGAAGCTTTCTTT.

This clone was seen once. The J gene is TRBJ1-2, the V gene TRBV4-1; 8 nucleotides line up with TRBD1. This CDR3 region has 14 residues. Germline lookup yields CDR1 MGHRA and CDR2 YSYEKL. J gave up 5 bases and V 1 base, and 3 bases lay outside the gene matches. CDR3: CASSQGTGGYGYTF. As DNA, the CDR3 is TGCGCCAGCAGCCAAGGAACAGGGGGGTATGGCTACACCTTC.

V gene TRBV9 combines with J gene TRBJ2-1; 13 bases agree with TRBD2. Germline values: CDR1 SGDLS, CDR2 YYNGEE. CDR3 size: 16 residues. V dropped 4 bases and J dropped 9; count of bases not matched to a gene: 10. For the CDR3, the DNA is TGTGCCAGCAGCCCGAAGTGGACTAGCGGGAGTCTTGAGCAGTTCTTC. Encoded protein: CASSPKWTSGSLEQFF.